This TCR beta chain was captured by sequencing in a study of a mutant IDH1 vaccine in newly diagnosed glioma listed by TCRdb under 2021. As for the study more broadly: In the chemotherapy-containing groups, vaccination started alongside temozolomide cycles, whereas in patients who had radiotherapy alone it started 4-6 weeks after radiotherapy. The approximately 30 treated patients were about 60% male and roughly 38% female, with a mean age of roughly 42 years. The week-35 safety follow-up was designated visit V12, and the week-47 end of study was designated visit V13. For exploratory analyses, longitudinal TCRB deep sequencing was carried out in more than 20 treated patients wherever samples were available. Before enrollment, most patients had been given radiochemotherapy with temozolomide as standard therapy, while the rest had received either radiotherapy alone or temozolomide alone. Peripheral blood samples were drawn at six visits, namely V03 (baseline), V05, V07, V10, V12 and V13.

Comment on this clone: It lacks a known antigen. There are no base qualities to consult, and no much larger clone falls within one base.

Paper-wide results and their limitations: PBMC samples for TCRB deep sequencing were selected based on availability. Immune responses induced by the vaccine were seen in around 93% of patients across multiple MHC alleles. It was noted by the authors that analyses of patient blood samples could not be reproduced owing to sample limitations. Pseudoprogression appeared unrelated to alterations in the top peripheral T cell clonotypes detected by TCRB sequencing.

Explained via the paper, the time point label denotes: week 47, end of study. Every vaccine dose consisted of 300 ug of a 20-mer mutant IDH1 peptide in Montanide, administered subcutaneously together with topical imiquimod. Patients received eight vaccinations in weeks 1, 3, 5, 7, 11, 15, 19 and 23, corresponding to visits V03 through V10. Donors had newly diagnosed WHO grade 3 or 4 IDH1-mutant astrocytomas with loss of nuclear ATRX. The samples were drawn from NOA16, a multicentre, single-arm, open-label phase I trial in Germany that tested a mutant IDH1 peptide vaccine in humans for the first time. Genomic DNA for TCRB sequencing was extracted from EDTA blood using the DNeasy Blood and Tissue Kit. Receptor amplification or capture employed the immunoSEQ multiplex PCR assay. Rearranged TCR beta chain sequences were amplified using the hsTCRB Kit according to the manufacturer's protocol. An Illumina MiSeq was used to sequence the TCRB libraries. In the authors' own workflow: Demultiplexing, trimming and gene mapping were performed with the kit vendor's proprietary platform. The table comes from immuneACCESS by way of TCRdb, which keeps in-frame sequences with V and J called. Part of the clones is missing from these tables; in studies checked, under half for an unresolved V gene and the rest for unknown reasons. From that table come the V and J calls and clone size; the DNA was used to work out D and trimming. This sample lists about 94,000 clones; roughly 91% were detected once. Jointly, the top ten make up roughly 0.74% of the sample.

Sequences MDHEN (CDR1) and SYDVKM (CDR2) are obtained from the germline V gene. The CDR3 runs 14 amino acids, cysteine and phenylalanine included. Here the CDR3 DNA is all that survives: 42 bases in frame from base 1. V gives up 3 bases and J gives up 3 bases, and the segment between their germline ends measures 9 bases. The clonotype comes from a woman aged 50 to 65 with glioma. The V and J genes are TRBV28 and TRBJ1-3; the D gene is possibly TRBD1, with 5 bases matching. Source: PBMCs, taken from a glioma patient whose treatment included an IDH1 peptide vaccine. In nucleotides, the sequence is TGTGCCAGCAGTTTTGGGGGGTTTGGAAACACCATATATTTT. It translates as CASSFGGFGNTIYF.